The 22 T cell receptor beta chains below come from one sample, sequenced in a study of PD-1 and CTLA-4 blockade in melanoma listed by TCRdb under 2021. Library preparation used the immunoSEQ multiplex PCR assay. The clones in this table, taken by TCRdb from immuneACCESS, are in-frame only. Not every clone is retained; where verified, under half of the shortfall comes from an unresolved V gene, and the cause of the rest is unknown. Present in this sample are about 18,000 clones, 73% of which were seen just once. The ten largest account for 15% to 20% of the sample. This specimen consisted of CD8+ T cells from peripheral blood, obtained before anti-PD-1 treatment. The source of these receptors is a human donor with melanoma.

The genes are TRBV7-9 and TRBJ2-5, with TRBD1 identical over 8 bases. Germline lookup yields CDR1 SEHNR and CDR2 FQNEAQ (reference sequence). The CDR3 sequence is 14 residues long. Losses at the gene ends were 6 bases for V and 2 bases for J; bases not matched to a gene: 5. The CDR3 sequence is CASRQTGEQETQYF. DNA for the CDR3: TGTGCCAGCAGACAGACAGGGGAACAAGAGACCCAGTACTTC.

Regarding this clone: Given the absence of the conserved phenylalanine or tryptophan at the CDR3 end, a read error is likely. The DNA is left out, because the CDR3 cannot be placed on it with certainty; the CDR3 is given as TCRdb lists it. The chain joins TRBV6-1 to TRBJ2-7. With termini counted, the CDR3 has 14 amino acids. Germline CDR1 reads MNHNS; CDR2 reads SASEGT. The CDR3 sequence is CASSRASPSAVLLL.

A few counts support this clone. The chain recombines TRBV5-1 with TRBJ2-2; 7 bases fit TRBD2. The CDR3 consists of 17 residues. The junction had 10 bases not matched to a gene; V was cut back by 0 bases and J by 5 bases. Looked up from germline, CDR1 is SGHRS and CDR2 is YFSETQ. For the CDR3, the DNA is TGCGCCAGCAGCTTGGCCGCGGGGGTCCTCGGGACCGGGGAGCTGTTTTTT. Protein sequence: CASSLAAGVLGTGELFF.

The rearrangement uses TRBV28 and TRBJ1-5, with D uncertain. Trimming stripped 2 bases from V and 0 bases from J, with 8 bases between. The V gene's germline CDR1 is MDHEN and CDR2 SYDVKM. This CDR3 has 15 amino acids. CDR3 sequence: CASSLTDNSNQPQHF. In nucleotides, the CDR3 is TGTGCCAGCAGTTTAACGGATAATAGCAATCAGCCCCAGCATTTT.

The chain links TRBV6-6 to TRBJ1-5; D is unclear. The CDR3 totals 13 residues. From germline, CDR1 is MNHNY and CDR2 SVGAGI (reference sequence). Trimming took off 11 bases at V and 0 bases at J, with 11 bases between the two ends. This chain's CDR3 is CAALGYSNQPQHF. The CDR3 nucleotides read TGTGCCGCCCTAGGGTATAGCAATCAGCCCCAGCATTTT.

The chain employs TRBV4-1 and TRBJ2-7, with 14 bases matching TRBD2. Germline V lookup: CDR1 MGHRA, CDR2 YSYEKL. Trimming cost V 3 bases and J 4 bases; bases outside gene matches: 2. The CDR3 is made up of 15 amino acids. The CDR3 spells CASSQGLAGEYEQYF. CDR3 nucleotides: TGCGCCAGCAGCCAGGGACTAGCGGGAGAATACGAGCAGTACTTC.

The chain joins TRBV5-6 to TRBJ2-7; TRBD2 is a possible D gene (7 bases). The germline CDR1 and CDR2 sequences are SGHDT and YYEEEE. There are 14 residues in the CDR3. V was cut by 4 bases and J by 5 bases, with 16 bases left in between. CDR3 region: CASSLGGGPNEQYF. The CDR3, as DNA: TGTGCCAGCAGCCTAGGGGGAGGGCCCAACGAGCAGTACTTC.

The chain uses TRBV11-2 and TRBJ1-2, with unresolved D. The V gene lost 4 bases and the J gene lost 6 bases, with 27 bases spanning the gap. The CDR3 is 18 residues long. Germline assignment: CDR1 SGHAT and CDR2 FQNNGV. Here the CDR3 DNA reads TGTGCCAGCAGCTACCCCCGGAACCAACCTCGTTTATTCGATGGCTACACCTTC. Its translation is CASSYPRNQPRLFDGYTF.

This clone is judged medium-sized. The CDR3 spells CASRITSGSYEQYF. CDR3 coding DNA: TGTGCCAGTAGAATCACTAGCGGGAGTTACGAGCAGTACTTC. The chain uses TRBV19 and TRBJ2-7; 11 bases line up with TRBD2. CDR3 length equals 14 residues. CDR1 is LNHDA, CDR2 SQIVND, per germline (reference sequence). Trimming cost V 6 bases and J 4 bases; bases outside gene matches: 5.

The rearrangement links TRBV7-9 to TRBJ1-2; D not resolved. The CDR3 consists of 16 residues. CDR1 and CDR2 (germline): SEHNR, FQNEAQ (reference sequence). V lost 5 bases, J lost 4 bases, and 20 bases lay in between. CDR3 sequence (DNA): TGTGCCAGCAGCCCCCCCAATCCTGAGGTACTCTATGGCTACACCTTC. Translated, it gives CASSPPNPEVLYGYTF.

The CDR3 protein is CASSELDTNAYEQYF. The CDR3 DNA follows: TGTGCCAGCAGTGAGTTAGACACCAACGCCTACGAGCAGTACTTC. The chain carries TRBV6-1 and TRBJ2-7; D not resolved. V gave up 3 bases and J gave up 2 bases, with 14 bases separating them. Per the germline V gene, CDR1 is MNHNS and CDR2 is SASEGT. The CDR3 is 15 amino acids.

V gene TRBV11-2 combines with J gene TRBJ2-1; 12 bases are shared with TRBD2. From germline, CDR1 is SGHAT and CDR2 FQNNGV. The V gene end was trimmed by 5 bases and the J gene end by 8 bases; junction bases not matched to a gene: 7. The CDR3 sequence is 15 residues long. The CDR3 loop reads CASSRLAGERDEQFF. As DNA, the CDR3 is TGTGCCAGCAGCCGACTAGCGGGAGAACGAGATGAGCAGTTCTTC.

The chain employs TRBV19 and TRBJ1-3; D not resolved. Germline assignment: CDR1 LNHDA and CDR2 SQIVND (reference sequence). Trimming pared 3 bases from V and 0 bases from J, leaving 3 bases between. The CDR3 runs to 13 residues. The CDR3 region is CASSIVSGNTIYF. DNA of the CDR3: TGTGCCAGTAGTATTGTCTCTGGAAACACCATATATTTT.

The rearrangement links TRBV9 to TRBJ2-3, with D possibly TRBD1 on 6 matching bases. The CDR3 totals 14 residues. The V end lost 2 bases, the J end lost 1 base, and 8 bases lay between the germline ends. Germline CDR1 is SGDLS and CDR2 is YYNGEE. CDR3 sequence: CASSVRGGTDTQYF. The CDR3, as DNA: TGTGCCAGCAGCGTCAGGGGAGGCACAGATACGCAGTATTTT.

This clone was recorded a few times. The V and J genes are TRBV5-6 and TRBJ2-1; TRBD1 matches at 9 bases. The CDR3 contains 14 residues. The germline CDR1 and CDR2 sequences are SGHDT and YYEEEE. Trimming took 2 bases from V and 8 from J; bases not matched to a gene: 5. This chain's CDR3 is CASSFGTGFDEQFF. The DNA for the CDR3 is TGTGCCAGCAGCTTCGGGACAGGGTTCGATGAGCAGTTCTTC. The full variable domain, rest sourced from reference TRBV5-6 and TRBJ2-1, is DAGVTQSPTHLIKTRGQQVTLRCSPKSGHDTVSWYQQALGQGPQFIFQYYEEEERQRGNFPDRFSGHQFPNYSSELNVNALLLGDSALYLCASSFGTGFDEQFFGPGTRLTVL.

This clone has more than one count but fewer than ten. This chain joins TRBV5-1 and TRBJ2-3; the D gene is possibly TRBD1 (6 bases). Germline CDR1 is SGHRS and CDR2 is YFSETQ. This CDR3 comprises 20 residues. The V and J ends lost 3 bases and 0 bases respectively, with 26 bases between them. CDR3: CASSSDSLLAVTSSTDTQYF. The CDR3 region has the DNA TGCGCCAGCAGCTCGGACAGCCTTCTAGCAGTGACTTCTAGCACAGATACGCAGTATTTT.

The chain uses TRBV6-1 and TRBJ2-7, with 8 bases fitting TRBD1. Trimming took 6 bases from V and 0 from J; bases not matched to a gene: 13. Germline CDR1 and CDR2: MNHNS and SASEGT. The CDR3 loop spans 17 amino acids. For the CDR3, the DNA is TGTGCCAGCAGCGAATTCGGTCCGGGACAGGTCTCCTACGAGCAGTACTTC. Its translation is CASSEFGPGQVSYEQYF.

The genes are TRBV4-1 and TRBJ2-7; TRBD2 aligns across 8 bases. Per germline, CDR1 MGHRA and CDR2 YSYEKL. Trimming at V came to 2 bases and at J to 3 bases, leaving 9 bases not matched to a gene. This CDR3 is built from 16 residues. CDR3 bases: TGCGCCAGCAGCCAACTTTACAGTACTAGCGGCTACGAGCAGTACTTC. Its translation is CASSQLYSTSGYEQYF.

This clone was observed a single time. The junction does not match germline at one end; this may be a read error. The chain recombines TRBV7-7 with TRBJ2-2; D assignment may be TRBD1 or TRBD2 (5 bases each). Germline assignment: CDR1 SSHAT and CDR2 FNYEAQ (reference sequence). The CDR3 runs 17 residues. CDR3 protein: CASSLEGQGLLIGELFF. As DNA, the CDR3 is TGTGCTAGCAGCTTAGAGGGGCAGGGTCTTTTAATCGGGGAGCTGTTTTTT.

The J gene is TRBJ1-2, the V gene TRBV27; weak D call: TRBD1 (6 bases). V was cut by 5 bases and J by 7 bases, with 20 bases left in between. CDR1 and CDR2 from the germline V gene are MNHEY and SMNVEV (reference sequence). The CDR3 totals 15 residues. Here the CDR3 reads CASSLTGNGFGGYTF. The CDR3 DNA reads as TGTGCCAGCAGTCTAACAGGGAATGGTTTCGGTGGCTACACCTTC.

This clone was detected only once. The chain uses TRBV10-3 and TRBJ2-7; maybe TRBD1 (6 bases). Germline assignment: CDR1 ENHRY and CDR2 SYGVKD. V lost 8 bases and J lost 2, with 19 bases in between. This CDR3 has 15 residues. The CDR3 sequence is CAIQGRSGAAYEQYF. The CDR3 DNA is TGTGCCATCCAGGGGCGAAGTGGGGCCGCCTACGAGCAGTACTTC.

The J gene is TRBJ2-7, the V gene TRBV27; 8 nucleotides line up with TRBD1. CDR1 and CDR2 (germline): MNHEY, SMNVEV (reference sequence). Unmatched junction bases numbered 2, after V lost 2 bases and J lost 2 bases. The CDR3 has 14 residues. The CDR3 is CASSLGTGPYEQYF. The CDR3 coding sequence is TGTGCCAGCAGTTTAGGGACAGGCCCCTACGAGCAGTACTTC.